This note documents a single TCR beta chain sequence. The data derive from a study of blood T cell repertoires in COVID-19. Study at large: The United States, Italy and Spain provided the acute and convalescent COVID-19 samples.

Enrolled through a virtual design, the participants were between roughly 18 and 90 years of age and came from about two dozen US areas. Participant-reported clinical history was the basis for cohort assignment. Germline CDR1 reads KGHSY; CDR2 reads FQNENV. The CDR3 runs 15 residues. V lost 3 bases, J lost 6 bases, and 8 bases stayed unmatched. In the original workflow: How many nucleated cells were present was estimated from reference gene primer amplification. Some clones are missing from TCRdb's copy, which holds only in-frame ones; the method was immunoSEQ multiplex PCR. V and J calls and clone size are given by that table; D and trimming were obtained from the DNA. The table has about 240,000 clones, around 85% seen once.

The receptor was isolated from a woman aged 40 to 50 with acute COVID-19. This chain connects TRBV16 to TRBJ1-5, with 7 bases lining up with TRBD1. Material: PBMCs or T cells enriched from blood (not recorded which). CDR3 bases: TGTGCCAGCAGCCATGACGTAGGGGGCCTTCAGCCCCAGCATTTT. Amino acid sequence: CASSHDVGGLQPQHF.